These T cell receptor beta chains were read from a single sample in a study of molecular identifiers for immune sequencing clone quantification. TCRdb processed the PCR reads anew with MiXCR; each CDR3 protein has one entry. This table has over 550,000 distinct CDR3 sequences, 25% appearing once. The sequenced sample consisted of naive CD8+ T cells from blood, with Jurkat cell RNA spiked in. These receptors were taken from a human donor in good health. Some libraries in this study had Jurkat cell RNA spiked in. CDR3s include the opening cysteine and the closing phenylalanine or tryptophan. Each record gives: D gene, clone size, V gene, J gene, CDR3 protein, CDR3 DNA. A D gene is named only where the DNA matches it firmly. Some rows have no size entry. The others give once, few or many, or a class for an expanded clone.

.,.,TRBV12-3/TRBV12-4,TRBJ1-1,CASSATTRNLETEAFF,TGTGCCAGCAGCGCGACGACCAGAAACCTAGAAACTGAAGCTTTCTTT
TRBD2,many,TRBV29-1,TRBJ2-7,CSVRLAGAYEQYF,TGCAGCGTCCGACTAGCGGGGGCCTACGAGCAGTACTTC
.,many,TRBV5-1,TRBJ2-7,CASSLGGNYEQYF,TGTGCCAGCAGTTTAGGGGGGAACTACGAGCAGTACTTC
.,.,TRBV7-9,TRBJ2-3,CASSSLVQPDTQYF,TGTGCCAGCAGCTCGCTAGTACAGCCAGATACGCAGTATTTT
TRBD2,many,TRBV12-3/TRBV12-4,TRBJ2-5,CASIPGTSGGTQETQYF,TGTGCCAGCATTCCAGGGACTAGCGGGGGGACCCAAGAGACCCAGTACTTC
.,.,TRBV28,TRBJ2-7,CASGWRGLAYEQYF,TGTGCCAGCGGCTGGCGGGGGCTTGCCTACGAGCAGTACTTC
TRBD2,few,TRBV6-5,TRBJ2-1,CASSYSTSGSEEQFF,TGTGCCAGCAGTTACTCGACTAGCGGGAGTGAAGAGCAGTTCTTC
.,few,TRBV7-8,TRBJ2-1,CASSSTALWEYNEQFF,TGTGCCAGCAGCTCTACGGCCCTTTGGGAATACAATGAGCAGTTCTTC
TRBD2,.,TRBV5-1,TRBJ2-5,CARSFVRGVEPPYF,TGCGCCCGCAGCTTCGTCCGGGGGGTAGAGCCCCCGTACTTC
TRBD2,many,TRBV29-1,TRBJ2-1,CSVGLREGDEQFF,TGCAGCGTTGGTTTGCGGGAGGGAGATGAGCAGTTCTTC
.,.,TRBV29-1,TRBJ2-7,CSVEDAVYEQYF,TGCAGCGTTGAGGACGCAGTCTACGAGCAGTACTTC
.,few,TRBV5-6,TRBJ2-3,CASSLFMGDTQYF,TGTGCCAGCAGCTTGTTCATGGGAGATACGCAGTATTTT
.,few,TRBV4-1,TRBJ1-5,CASSLGEGWSNQPQHF,TGCGCCAGCAGCCTCGGGGAGGGATGGAGCAATCAGCCCCAGCATTTT
TRBD1,.,TRBV4-3,TRBJ2-3,CASSQDSRGLGDTQYF,TGCGCCAGCAGCCAAGATTCGAGGGGGCTGGGAGATACGCAGTATTTT
TRBD1,many,TRBV6-5,TRBJ2-7,CASSDLDRGPYEQYF,TGTGCCAGCAGTGACCTGGACAGGGGGCCGTACGAGCAGTACTTC
.,few,TRBV27,TRBJ1-1,CASSPSTSGDTEAFF,TGTGCCAGCAGTCCAAGCACGTCCGGGGACACTGAAGCTTTCTTT
.,many,TRBV28,TRBJ1-1,CASNPAPEMNTEAFF,TGTGCCAGCAACCCGGCCCCAGAAATGAACACTGAAGCTTTCTTT
.,many,TRBV6-5,TRBJ1-1,CASSHGRGMNTEAFF,TGTGCCAGCAGCCACGGGCGAGGAATGAACACTGAAGCTTTCTTT
TRBD2,.,TRBV5-6,TRBJ2-7,CAGSLVTSGSYEQYF,TGTGCCGGCAGCCTCGTGACTAGCGGGAGTTACGAGCAGTACTTC
TRBD2,few,TRBV3-1,TRBJ2-2,CASSQEAGGYTGELFF,TGTGCCAGCAGCCAGGAAGCGGGAGGTTACACCGGGGAGCTGTTTTTT
TRBD2,many,TRBV4-1,TRBJ2-7,CASSHAGLAENYEQYF,TGCGCCAGCAGCCATGCGGGACTAGCGGAGAACTACGAGCAGTACTTC
TRBD2,many,TRBV12-5,TRBJ2-5,CASGPGLAGSYQETQYF,TGTGCTAGTGGCCCTGGACTAGCGGGGTCGTACCAAGAGACCCAGTACTTC
.,many,TRBV6-2/TRBV6-3,TRBJ2-7,CASTPGPNQHEQYF,TGTGCCAGCACTCCGGGACCCAACCAGCACGAGCAGTACTTC
TRBD2,few,TRBV15,TRBJ2-5,CATSRKTSGETQYF,TGTGCCACCAGCAGAAAGACTAGCGGAGAGACCCAGTACTTC
.,many,TRBV7-2,TRBJ2-1,CASSLADSRYNEQFF,TGTGCCAGCAGCTTAGCGGATAGTCGGTACAATGAGCAGTTCTTC
TRBD1,many,TRBV7-9,TRBJ1-6,CASSPTGGSQFGDSPLHF,TGTGCCAGCAGCCCGACAGGGGGGTCCCAATTTGGGGATTCACCCCTCCACTTT
TRBD1,.,TRBV13,TRBJ1-2,CASSLHEGRNRGDGYTF,TGTGCCAGCAGCCTACATGAAGGGCGCAACAGGGGTGATGGCTACACCTTC
.,.,TRBV11-2,TRBJ1-1,CASSLGILGVGEAFF,TGTGCCAGCAGCTTAGGAATATTGGGTGTCGGTGAAGCTTTCTTT
TRBD1,.,TRBV27,TRBJ2-7,CASRLGQGFGEQYF,TGTGCCAGCAGGTTAGGACAGGGGTTTGGGGAGCAGTACTTC
.,many,TRBV4-1,TRBJ1-1,CASSQVPDREAFF,TGCGCCAGCAGCCAAGTTCCCGACAGGGAAGCTTTCTTT
TRBD1,few,TRBV2,TRBJ1-4,CASLSEPGQDSEKLFF,TGTGCCAGCCTCTCCGAGCCGGGACAGGACAGTGAAAAACTGTTTTTT
.,once,TRBV4-3,TRBJ2-5,CASSQVFYRGGETRYF,TGCGCCAGCAGCCAAGTTTTCTACAGGGGAGGGGAGACCCGGTACTTC
.,many,TRBV24-1,TRBJ2-3,CAVYGEEDTQYF,TGTGCCGTCTACGGGGAGGAAGATACGCAGTATTTT
.,.,TRBV10-1,TRBJ1-6,CASSELIEGSPLHF,TGCGCCAGCAGTGAGTTGATCGAGGGCTCACCCCTCCACTTT
TRBD2,many,TRBV29-1,TRBJ2-3,CSVEDVSGSTDTQYF,TGCAGCGTTGAGGATGTTAGCGGGAGCACAGATACGCAGTATTTT
.,.,TRBV20-1,TRBJ2-5,CSARSAKDITLETQYF,TGCAGTGCTAGGTCAGCCAAAGACATCACTTTAGAGACCCAGTACTTC
TRBD2,.,TRBV4-1,TRBJ2-3,CASSQVMSGGTATQYF,TGCGCCAGCAGCCAAGTGATGAGCGGGGGGACAGCTACGCAGTATTTT
TRBD1,many,TRBV7-9,TRBJ1-4,CASSKQGVDEKLFF,TGTGCCAGCAGCAAACAGGGGGTAGATGAAAAACTGTTTTTT
TRBD2,.,TRBV13,TRBJ2-7,CASSRGLADHYEQYF,TGTGCCAGCAGCCGAGGACTAGCGGACCACTACGAGCAGTACTTC
.,many,TRBV7-6,TRBJ1-5,CASSLMQSNQPQHF,TGTGCCAGCAGCTTAATGCAGAGCAATCAGCCCCAGCATTTT
.,many,TRBV28,TRBJ2-7,CASSFGAEQYF,TGTGCCAGCAGTTTTGGGGCCGAGCAGTACTTC
TRBD1,many,TRBV29-1,TRBJ2-7,CSAWDREYEQYF,TGCAGCGCCTGGGACAGGGAGTACGAGCAGTACTTC
TRBD2,.,TRBV4-1,TRBJ2-3,CASSGLAEDTQYF,TGCGCCAGCAGCGGGCTAGCGGAAGATACGCAGTATTTT
TRBD1,many,TRBV20-1,TRBJ1-1,CSATHPGQGYTEAFF,TGCAGTGCTACCCACCCGGGACAGGGCTACACTGAAGCTTTCTTT
.,few,TRBV6-5,TRBJ1-3,CASSYSIAQGTGNTIYF,TGTGCCAGCAGTTACTCGATTGCGCAGGGGACTGGAAACACCATATATTTT
TRBD2,once,TRBV12-3/TRBV12-4,TRBJ2-6,CASSSGTSGSPGANVLAF,TGTGCCAGCAGCTCAGGGACTAGCGGCTCTCCAGGGGCCAACGTCCTGGCTTTC
.,many,TRBV20-1,TRBJ1-1,CSASGKEGPEAFF,TGCAGTGCTAGCGGCAAAGAGGGGCCTGAAGCTTTCTTT
.,.,TRBV27,TRBJ2-7,CTSSSADRPYEQYF,TGTACCAGCAGTTCCGCGGACAGACCCTACGAGCAGTACTTC